Here is one T cell receptor (beta chain) with its context. This sample is drawn from a study of blood T cell repertoires in COVID-19. Study-wide context: The samples span acute and convalescent COVID-19 from the United States, Italy and Spain.

Original processing methods: Reference gene primers were amplified, and this amplification served to estimate nucleated cell counts. The table came from immunoSEQ multiplex PCR; TCRdb's copy has only in-frame clones and leaves some out. The V and J calls and clone size are taken from that table; D and trimming were inferred from the DNA. In the table there are fewer than 250,000 clones, around 90% of which are singletons. Across 20 to 25 US areas, participants ranged in age from about 18 to 89 years. Cohorts were assigned according to the clinical history that participants reported. CDR1 and CDR2 from the germline V gene are SGHDT and YYEEEE. The V gene lost 1 base and the J gene lost 2 bases, with 4 bases spanning the gap. The CDR3 totals 12 residues.

J is TRBJ2-7 and V is TRBV5-6, with D hard to call. The sequencing sample was made of PBMCs or T cells enriched from blood (not recorded which). This receptor was obtained from a woman aged 25-40 years with acute COVID-19. As DNA, the CDR3 is TGTGCCAGCAGCTTGCAGACCTACGAGCAGTACTTC. It is translated as CASSLQTYEQYF.